The clone carrying this T cell receptor beta chain was detected only a few times. What it binds is not known. This sample is part of a study of T-cell memory formation after mild COVID-19. The wider study: TCR clusters largely stayed donor specific.

The study, taken as a whole, reports: Most CD4+ clones that shrank were in CM and EM, while CD8+ ones turned up in EMRA. Pre-infection memory already had some responding clones, implying cross-reactive memory joined.

TCRdb re-called the 5' RACE reads through MiXCR, storing one row per CDR3 protein. Of about 400,000 distinct CDR3 sequences listed, approximately 15% are singletons. Trimming cost V 7 bases and J 4 bases, with 2 bases left between them. Germline V lookup: CDR1 MGHRA, CDR2 YSYEKL. The CDR3 consists of 11 residues. Sequencing was carried out using PBMCs or a T cell subset sorted from them (not recorded which). The V and J genes are TRBV4-1 and TRBJ2-6, with D unresolved. This receptor was identified in a man between 18 and 29 years old who had mild COVID-19 (a few samples of this study predate the infection). Cell type and time point are not known. The CDR3, as DNA: TGCGCCAGCACAGGGGCCAACGTCCTGACTTTC. Translation: CASTGANVLTF.